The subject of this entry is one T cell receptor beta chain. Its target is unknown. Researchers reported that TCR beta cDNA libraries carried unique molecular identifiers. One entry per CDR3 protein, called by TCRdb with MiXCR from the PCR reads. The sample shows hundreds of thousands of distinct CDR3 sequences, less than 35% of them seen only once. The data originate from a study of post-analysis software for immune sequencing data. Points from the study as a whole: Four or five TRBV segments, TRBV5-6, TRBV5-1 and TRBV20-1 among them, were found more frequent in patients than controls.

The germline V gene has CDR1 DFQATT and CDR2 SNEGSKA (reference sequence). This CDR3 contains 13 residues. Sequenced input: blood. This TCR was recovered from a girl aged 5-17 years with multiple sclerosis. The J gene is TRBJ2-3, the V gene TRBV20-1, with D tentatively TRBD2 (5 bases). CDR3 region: CSGIGPGGKLLYF. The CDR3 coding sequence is TGCAGCGGGATTGGCCCCGGAGGAAAGTTGCTGTATTTT.